Presented here are 17 T cell receptor beta chains from one specimen sequenced in a study of cytomegalovirus exposure and HLA in healthy donors. PCR was performed using 60 Vbeta and 13 Jbeta primers. Profiling relied on immunoSEQ multiplex PCR, and the TCRdb table lists in-frame clones only, not all of them. The sample records under 200,000 clones, about 80% being singletons. Sequenced: PBMCs. The receptors come from a man aged 40-50 years in good health and CMV-seronegative.

The genes are TRBV6-1 and TRBJ2-7; a possible D gene is TRBD1 (6 bases). CDR1 is MNHNS, CDR2 SASEGT, per germline. Trimming pared 9 bases from V and 3 bases from J, leaving 12 bases between. This CDR3 spans 12 amino acids. The chain's CDR3 is CASWTVGYEQYF. DNA of the CDR3: TGTGCCAGTTGGACAGTTGGCTACGAGCAGTACTTC.

V gene TRBV25-1 combines with J gene TRBJ2-6; D is uncertain. There are 15 residues in the CDR3. Per the germline V gene, CDR1 is MGHDK and CDR2 is SYGVNS. V gave up 5 bases and J gave up 2 bases, with 10 bases separating them. CDR3 nucleotide sequence: TGTGCCAGCAGTAATTTGGGCGCTGGGGCCAACGTCCTGACTTTC. The encoded protein is CASSNLGAGANVLTF. The full variable domain, rest sourced from reference TRBV25-1 and TRBJ2-6, is EADIYQTPRYLVIGTGKKITLECSQTMGHDKMYWYQQDPGMELHLIHYSYGVNSTEKGDLSSESTVSRIRTEHFPLTLESARPSHTSQYLCASSNLGAGANVLTFGAGSRLTVL.

The gene calls are TRBV6-4 and TRBJ2-3, with 9 bases matching TRBD2. Losses at the gene ends were 0 bases for V and 4 bases for J; bases not matched to a gene: 8. This CDR3 has 17 residues. Germline values: CDR1 MRHNA, CDR2 SNTAGT. The CDR3 loop is CASSDSAAGGAPDTQYF. The DNA for the CDR3 is TGTGCCAGCAGTGACTCTGCGGCGGGAGGGGCCCCAGATACGCAGTATTTT.

The chain recombines TRBV30 with TRBJ1-3; tentatively, D is TRBD1 (6 bases). The V gene's germline CDR1 is GTSNPN and CDR2 SVGIG (reference sequence). This CDR3 is built from 17 residues. Between the trimmed V and J ends, which lost 2 bases and 9 bases, there was a span of 26 bases. As DNA, the CDR3 is TGTGCCTGGAGTTCCTTCTCACTCGGACAGCCGGAGGCCACCATATATTTT. Its protein product is CAWSSFSLGQPEATIYF. Full variable domain (outside the CDR3, taken from reference TRBV30 and TRBJ1-3): SQTIHQWPATLVQPVGSPLSLECTVEGTSNPNLYWYRQAAGRGLQLLFYSVGIGQISSEVPQNLSASRPQDRQFILSSKKLLLSDSGFYLCAWSSFSLGQPEATIYFGEGSWLTVV.

V is TRBV28 and J is TRBJ1-2, with unresolved D. The CDR3 covers 12 residues. V gave up 8 bases and J gave up 4 bases, with 11 bases separating them. Germline CDR1 reads MDHEN; CDR2 reads SYDVKM. This CDR3 reads CASAMELYGYTF. CDR3 DNA: TGTGCCAGCGCAATGGAGCTCTATGGCTACACCTTC.

This clone showed up just a few times. The chain links TRBV20-1 to TRBJ1-1; a possible D gene is TRBD1 (5 bases). The CDR3 contains 11 residues. Germline CDR1 and CDR2: DFQATT and SNEGSKA (reference sequence). Trimming took 6 bases from V and 8 from J, leaving 13 bases between them. The CDR3 nucleotides are TGCAGTGCATCGGGGGGGGAAGAAGCTTTCTTT. Translating gives CSASGGEEAFF.

The sample holds one count of this clone. This chain connects TRBV28 to TRBJ2-3; 8 bases line up with TRBD2. The germline V gene encodes CDR1 MDHEN and CDR2 SYDVKM. The CDR3 runs 16 residues. With 7 bases clipped from V and 2 bases from J, the junction kept 11 bases outside the gene matches. The CDR3 coding sequence is TGTGCCAGCAACCTGGGACTAGTCGTGGTCACAGATACGCAGTATTTT. It translates to CASNLGLVVVTDTQYF.

The chain combines TRBV11-3 with TRBJ2-1; 13 bases agree with TRBD2. Germline-derived CDR1 and CDR2 are SGHNT and YENEEA. CDR3 length: 16 amino acids. V trimming: 5 bases; J trimming: 8 bases; junction bases outside the gene matches: 9. CDR3 residues: CASSMGLAGSIDEQFF. The CDR3 coding sequence is TGTGCCAGCAGCATGGGACTAGCGGGAAGTATCGATGAGCAGTTCTTC.

V and J are TRBV11-2 and TRBJ2-7; D unresolved. V lost 4 bases, J lost 0 bases, and 4 bases lay in between. The CDR3 runs to 12 residues. From germline, CDR1 is SGHAT and CDR2 FQNNGV. Here the CDR3 reads CASSSISYEQYF. CDR3 in DNA: TGTGCCAGCAGCTCCATCTCCTACGAGCAGTACTTC.

This clone was observed once. This chain uses TRBV4-1 with TRBJ2-4; 12 bases map to TRBD2. The CDR3 is made up of 18 amino acids. From germline, CDR1 is MGHRA and CDR2 YSYEKL. V lost 4 bases, J lost 1 base, and 8 bases stayed unmatched. In nucleotides, the CDR3 is TGCGCCAGCAGCCTTGGACTAGCGGGAATAGGGGCCAAAAACATTCAGTACTTC. Protein sequence: CASSLGLAGIGAKNIQYF.

This chain links TRBV5-1 with TRBJ2-3; D not resolved. The CDR3 runs to 13 residues. The ends were cut back, 1 base at V and 0 bases at J, with 3 bases in the middle. The V gene's germline CDR1 is SGHRS and CDR2 YFSETQ. This CDR3 is CASSLSSTDTQYF. CDR3 DNA sequence: TGCGCCAGCAGCTTGAGCAGCACAGATACGCAGTATTTT.

This chain links TRBV18 with TRBJ2-5; D might be TRBD2 (5 bases). Looked up from germline, CDR1 is KGHSH and CDR2 is LQKENI. V lost 11 bases, J lost 0 bases, and 10 bases lay in between. There are 12 residues in the CDR3. The CDR3 reads CACRENQETQYF. The CDR3, as DNA: TGTGCCTGCCGGGAAAACCAAGAGACCCAGTACTTC. The variable domain in full, completed from reference TRBV18 and TRBJ2-5, reads NAGVMQNPRHLVRRRGQEARLRCSPMKGHSHVYWYRQLPEEGLKFMVYLQKENIIDESGMPKERFSAEFPKEGPSILRIQQVVRGDSAAYFCACRENQETQYFGPGTRLLVL.

The chain couples TRBV4-3 to TRBJ2-2, with D possibly being TRBD2 (5 bases). There are 18 residues in the CDR3. CDR1 is LGHNA, CDR2 YSLEER, per germline. Deletions cut 0 bases from V and 0 bases from J, with 14 bases between. CDR3 in amino acids: CASSQEPPGRSNTGELFF. CDR3 bases: TGCGCCAGCAGCCAAGAACCCCCGGGGAGATCGAACACCGGGGAGCTGTTTTTT.

In its sample, this clone was seen a few times. The rearrangement links TRBV5-4 to TRBJ1-4, with D perhaps matching TRBD1 (5 bases). The V gene lost 0 bases and the J gene lost 4 bases, with 7 bases spanning the gap. This CDR3 is 14 amino acids long. Germline CDR1 and CDR2: SGHNT and YYREEE (reference sequence). The CDR3 protein is CASSLAGNNEKLFF. CDR3 nucleotide sequence: TGTGCCAGCAGCTTGGCAGGGAATAATGAAAAACTGTTTTTT.

This clone was recorded only once. The CDR3 sequence is CATSTGQIYTEAFF. DNA for the CDR3: TGTGCCACCAGCACGGGACAGATATACACTGAAGCTTTCTTT. This chain joins TRBV15 and TRBJ1-1; the match to TRBD1 covers 7 bases. This CDR3 is 14 amino acids long. Germline CDR1 is LNHNV and CDR2 is YYDKDF (reference sequence). The junction had 5 bases not matched to a gene; V was cut back by 4 bases and J by 3 bases.

This clone has only one observation. The J gene is TRBJ2-7, the V gene TRBV5-1, with D possibly matching TRBD2 (6 bases). In germline, CDR1 is SGHRS, CDR2 YFSETQ. The CDR3 has 16 residues. V was shortened by 0 bases and J by 2 bases, with 15 bases between the two germline ends. The CDR3 is CASSLVLASQTYEQYF. The CDR3 coding sequence is TGCGCCAGCAGCTTGGTGCTAGCGTCGCAAACCTACGAGCAGTACTTC. The entire variable domain, with the rest obtained from reference TRBV5-1 and TRBJ2-7, is as follows: KAGVTQTPRYLIKTRGQQVTLSCSPISGHRSVSWYQQTPGQGLQFLFEYFSETQRNKGNFPGRFSGRQFSNSRSEMNVSTLELGDSALYLCASSLVLASQTYEQYFGPGTRLTVT.

The chain is built from TRBV7-6 and TRBJ2-7; 8 positions agree with TRBD1. Per germline, CDR1 SGHVS and CDR2 FNYEAQ. The CDR3 covers 18 residues. J gave up 3 bases and V 5 bases, and 18 bases lay outside the gene matches. CDR3 coding DNA: TGTGCCAGCAGCCAAGACAGGGGACCACCCTATAACCTCTACGAGCAGTACTTC. This sequence encodes CASSQDRGPPYNLYEQYF.